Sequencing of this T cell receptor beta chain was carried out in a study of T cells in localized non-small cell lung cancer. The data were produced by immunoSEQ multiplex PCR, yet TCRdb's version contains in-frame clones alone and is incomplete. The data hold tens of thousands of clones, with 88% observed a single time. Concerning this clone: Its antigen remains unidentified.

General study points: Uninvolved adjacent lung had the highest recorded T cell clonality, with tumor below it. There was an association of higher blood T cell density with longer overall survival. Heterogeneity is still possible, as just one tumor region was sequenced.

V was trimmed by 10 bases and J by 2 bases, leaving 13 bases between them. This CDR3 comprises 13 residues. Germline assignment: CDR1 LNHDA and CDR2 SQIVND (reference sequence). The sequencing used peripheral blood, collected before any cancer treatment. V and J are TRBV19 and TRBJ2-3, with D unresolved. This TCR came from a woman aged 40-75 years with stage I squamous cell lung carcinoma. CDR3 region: CATADGPTDTQYF. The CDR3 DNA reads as TGTGCCACCGCCGACGGTCCCACAGATACGCAGTATTTT.